This T cell receptor (beta chain) stems from a study of cytomegalovirus exposure and HLA in healthy donors. Study at large: Samples from HLA-typed donors yielded about 85 million unique TCRs in an early data release. Study-wide results and limits: Common viral pathogens were later found to be apparently linked to several of the most significant clusters. Later on, a genetic analysis was performed. It linked a missense variant in DCLRE1C with V- and J-gene trimming of TCR beta.

As for this clone: Its antigen is unknown.

Every donor was a healthy person donating bone marrow. PCR employed 60 Vbeta and 13 Jbeta primers. Sequencing used immunoSEQ multiplex PCR; TCRdb keeps in-frame clones, though not all of them. The sample holds approximately 91,000 clones, more than 75% seen once. This TCR derives from a man aged 25-40 years in good health and CMV-seropositive. The source material was PBMCs.

Here the CDR3 reads CASSQGKGEQYF. In nucleotides, the CDR3 is TGTGCCAGCAGCCAGGGGAAGGGCGAGCAGTACTTC. The gene calls are TRBV27 and TRBJ2-7, with D possibly TRBD1 on 6 matching bases. Germline loops: CDR1 MNHEY, CDR2 SMNVEV (reference sequence). The CDR3 runs 12 residues. V was trimmed by 6 bases and J by 6 bases, leaving 12 bases between them.